The 6 T cell receptor beta chains presented below share a single source sample, sequenced in a study of blood T cells in healthy people across ages (dated by TCRdb to about 2015). Receptor libraries were prepared by 5' RACE. The instrument was an Illumina HiSeq 2500. A second PCR of roughly 6 to 11 cycles was run with a J-beta primer mix and a sample-barcoded 5' primer. TCRdb redid the processing of the public reads, applying fastp at Q25 and MiXCR, and retained in-frame beta chains. Rows with one shared CDR3 protein collapse into an entry with the most common genes and DNA. The sample table lists approximately 730,000 distinct CDR3 sequences, 53% of them with a count of one. Of the sample, about two fifths falls within the top ten clones. Sequencing was carried out using blood. The receptors come from a man older than 75 in good health.

The V call is TRBV7-9, the J call TRBJ2-1, with 10 positions matching TRBD1. Germline V CDR1 and CDR2: SEHNR, FQNEAQ (reference sequence). There are 15 residues in the CDR3. Trimming cost V 3 bases and J 6 bases; bases outside gene matches: 5. CDR3 sequence reads: CASSFRDRGPNEQFF. The CDR3, as DNA: TGTGCCAGCAGCTTCCGGGACAGGGGACCCAATGAGCAGTTCTTC.

This clonotype was recorded at least ten times. The chain employs TRBV5-1 and TRBJ2-7; TRBD1 agrees at 7 bases. The CDR3 is 16 amino acids. Trimming took 0 bases from V and 4 from J; bases not matched to a gene: 10. Germline V gene data show CDR1 as SGHRS and CDR2 as YFSETQ. Here the CDR3 DNA reads TGCGCCAGCAGCTTGGAGGAGTCCTGGACAGGTTACGAGCAGTACTTC. It translates to CASSLEESWTGYEQYF.

This chain connects TRBV7-2 to TRBJ2-7; TRBD2 matches 12 bases. V shed 6 bases and J 3 bases; nucleotides not matched to a gene: 6. The CDR3 spans 15 residues. Germline loops: CDR1 SGHTA, CDR2 FQGNSA. The CDR3 nucleotides read TGTGCCAGCAGGCGGACTAGCGGGACTCTCTACGAGCAGTACTTC. Translation gives CASRRTSGTLYEQYF. Drawing the rest from reference TRBV7-2 and TRBJ2-7, the complete variable domain is GAGVSQSPSNKVTEKGKDVELRCDPISGHTALYWYRQSLGQGLEFLIYFQGNSAPDKSGLPSDRFSAERTGGSVSTLTIQRTQQEDSAVYLCASRRTSGTLYEQYFGPGTRLTVT.

This CDR3 is CASVQRVAYEKLFF. CDR3 DNA sequence: TGTGCCAGCGTACAACGGGTGGCCTATGAAAAACTGTTTTTT. V usage is TRBV21-1 and J usage is TRBJ1-4. TRBV21-1 is described as a pseudogene. This CDR3 has 14 amino acids.

The gene calls are TRBV7-2 and TRBJ2-7, with D uncertain. V was cut by 3 bases and J by 3 bases, with 12 bases left in between. Germline-derived CDR1 and CDR2 are SGHTA and FQGNSA. The CDR3 runs to 14 residues. The CDR3 loop reads CASSFSEKNYEQYF. DNA for the CDR3: TGTGCCAGCAGCTTCTCCGAGAAGAACTACGAGCAGTACTTC.

This clonotype was recorded once. The chain combines TRBV10-3 with TRBJ1-2; D is undetermined. The CDR3 is 13 residues long. Looked up from germline, CDR1 is ENHRY and CDR2 is SYGVKD. V lost 3 bases to trimming and J lost 7 bases, with 12 bases between them. DNA for the CDR3: TGTGCCATCAGTGAAGACCGGGAGGCTGGCTACACCTTC. Its translation: CAISEDREAGYTF.